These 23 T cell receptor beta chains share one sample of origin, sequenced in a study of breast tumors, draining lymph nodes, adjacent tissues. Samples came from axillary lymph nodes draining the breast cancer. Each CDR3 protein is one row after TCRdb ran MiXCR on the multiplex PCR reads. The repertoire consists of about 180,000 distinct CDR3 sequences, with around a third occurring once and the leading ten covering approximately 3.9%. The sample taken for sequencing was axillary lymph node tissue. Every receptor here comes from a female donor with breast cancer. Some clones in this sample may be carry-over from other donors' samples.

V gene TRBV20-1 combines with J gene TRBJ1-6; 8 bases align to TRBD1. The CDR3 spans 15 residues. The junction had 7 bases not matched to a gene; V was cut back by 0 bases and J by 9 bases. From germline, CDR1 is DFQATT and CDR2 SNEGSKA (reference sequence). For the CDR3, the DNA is TGCAGTGCTAGAGAGGAGACAGGGGTTTTTTCACCCCTCCACTTT. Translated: CSAREETGVFSPLHF.

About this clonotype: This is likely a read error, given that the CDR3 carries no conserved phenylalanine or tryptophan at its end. The CDR3 spells CASSQAGTSSSYEQYS. In DNA, the CDR3 is TGTGCTAGCAGCCAGGCAGGGACATCGTCTTCCTACGAGCAGTACTCC. This chain joins TRBV7-9 and TRBJ2-7; D is perhaps TRBD1 (6 bases). CDR3 length: 16 amino acids. CDR1 SEHNR and CDR2 FQNEAQ come from the germline V gene (reference sequence).

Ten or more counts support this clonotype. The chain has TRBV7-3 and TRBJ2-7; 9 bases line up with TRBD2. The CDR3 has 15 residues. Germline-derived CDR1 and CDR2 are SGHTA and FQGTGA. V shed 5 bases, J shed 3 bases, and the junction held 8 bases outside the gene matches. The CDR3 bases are TGTGCCAGCAGCCTTGGGAGCGGGGGGCACTACGAGCAGTACTTC. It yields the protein CASSLGSGGHYEQYF.

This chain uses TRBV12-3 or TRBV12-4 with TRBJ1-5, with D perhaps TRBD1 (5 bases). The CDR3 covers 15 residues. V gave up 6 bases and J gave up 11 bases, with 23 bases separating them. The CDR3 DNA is TGTGCCAGCAGGACTCGGACTAGCGGGGGAATGGCCCAGCATTTT. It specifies CASRTRTSGGMAQHF.

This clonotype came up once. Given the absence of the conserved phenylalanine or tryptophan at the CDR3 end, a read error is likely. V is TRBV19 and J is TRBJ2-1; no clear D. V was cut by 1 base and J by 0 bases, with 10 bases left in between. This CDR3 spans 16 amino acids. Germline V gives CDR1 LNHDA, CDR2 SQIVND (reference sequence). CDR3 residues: CASSIVSDGSYNEQFS. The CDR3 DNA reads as TGTGCCAGTAGTATAGTCTCGGACGGCTCCTACAATGAGCAGTTCTCC.

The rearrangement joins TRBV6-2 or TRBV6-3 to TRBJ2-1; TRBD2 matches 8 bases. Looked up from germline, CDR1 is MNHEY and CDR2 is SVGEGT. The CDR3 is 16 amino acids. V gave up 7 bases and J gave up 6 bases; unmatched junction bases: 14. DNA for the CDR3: TGTGCCAGCATGCTTCTTAGCCCGACTAGCGCCAATGAGCAGTTCTTC. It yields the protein CASMLLSPTSANEQFF.

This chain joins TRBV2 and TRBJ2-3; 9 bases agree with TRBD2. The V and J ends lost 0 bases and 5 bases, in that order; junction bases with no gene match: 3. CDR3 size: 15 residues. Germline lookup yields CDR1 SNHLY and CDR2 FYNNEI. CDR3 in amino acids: CASSEASGGKDTQYF. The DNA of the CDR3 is TGTGCCAGCAGTGAAGCAAGCGGGGGGAAAGATACGCAGTATTTT.

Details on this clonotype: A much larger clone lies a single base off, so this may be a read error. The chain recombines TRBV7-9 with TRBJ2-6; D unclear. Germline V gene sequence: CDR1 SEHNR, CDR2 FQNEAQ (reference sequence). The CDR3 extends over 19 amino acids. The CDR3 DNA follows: TGTGCCAGCGGCTTAGGGCCCTTGGGGTCAAACTCTGGGCCCAACGTCCTGACTTTC. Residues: CASGLGPLGSNSGPNVLTF.

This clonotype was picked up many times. CDR3 in amino acids: CASTPGTGETQYF. The DNA for the CDR3 is TGTGCCAGCACCCCCGGGACAGGGGAGACCCAGTACTTC. The rearrangement uses TRBV6-1 and TRBJ2-5, with TRBD1 matching over 9 bases. Trimming took 7 bases from V and 5 from J; bases not matched to a gene: 5. The CDR3 spans 13 residues. Looked up from germline, CDR1 is MNHNS and CDR2 is SASEGT.

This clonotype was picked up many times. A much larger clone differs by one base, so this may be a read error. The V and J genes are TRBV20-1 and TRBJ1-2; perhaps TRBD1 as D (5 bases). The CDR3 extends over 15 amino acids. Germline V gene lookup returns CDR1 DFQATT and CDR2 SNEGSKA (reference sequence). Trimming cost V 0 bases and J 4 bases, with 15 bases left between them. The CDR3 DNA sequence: TGCAGTGCTAGAGAATTACAGGCTTCTACCTATGGCTACACCTTC. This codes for CSARELQASTYGYTF.

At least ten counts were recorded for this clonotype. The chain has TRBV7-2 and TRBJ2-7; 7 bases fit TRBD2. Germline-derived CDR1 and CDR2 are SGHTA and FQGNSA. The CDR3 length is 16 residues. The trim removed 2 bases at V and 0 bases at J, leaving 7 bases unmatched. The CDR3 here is CASSLRLAGLSYEQYF. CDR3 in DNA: TGTGCCAGCAGCTTACGGTTAGCGGGCCTCTCCTACGAGCAGTACTTC.

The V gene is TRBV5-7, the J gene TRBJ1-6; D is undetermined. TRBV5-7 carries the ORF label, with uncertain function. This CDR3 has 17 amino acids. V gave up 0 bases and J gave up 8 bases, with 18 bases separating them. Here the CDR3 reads CASSLGLTHPNHSPLHF. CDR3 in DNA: TGTGCCAGCAGCTTGGGACTAACTCATCCCAACCATTCACCCCTCCACTTT.

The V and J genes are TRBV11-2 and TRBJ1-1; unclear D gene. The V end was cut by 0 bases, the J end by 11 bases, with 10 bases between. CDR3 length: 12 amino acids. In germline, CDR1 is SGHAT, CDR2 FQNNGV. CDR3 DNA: TGTGCCAGCAGCTTAGACAGGTGCCGGGCTTTCTTT. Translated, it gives CASSLDRCRAFF.

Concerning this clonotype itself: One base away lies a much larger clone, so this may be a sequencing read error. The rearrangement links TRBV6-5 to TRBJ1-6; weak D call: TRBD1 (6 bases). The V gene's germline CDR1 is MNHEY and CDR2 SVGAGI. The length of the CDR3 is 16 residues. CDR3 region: CASSHSNRVSNSPLHF. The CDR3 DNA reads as TGTGCCAGCAGTCACTCTAACAGGGTATCTAATTCACCCCTCCACTTT.

In nucleotides, the CDR3 is TGCAGCGTTGGCGGACTAGCGGGAATCACAGATACGCAGTATTTT. Its protein product is CSVGGLAGITDTQYF. This chain uses TRBV29-1 with TRBJ2-3; 12 bases fit TRBD2. J gave up 2 bases and V 4 bases, and 4 bases lay outside the gene matches. The CDR3 is 15 amino acids. From germline, CDR1 is SQVTM and CDR2 ANQGSEA.

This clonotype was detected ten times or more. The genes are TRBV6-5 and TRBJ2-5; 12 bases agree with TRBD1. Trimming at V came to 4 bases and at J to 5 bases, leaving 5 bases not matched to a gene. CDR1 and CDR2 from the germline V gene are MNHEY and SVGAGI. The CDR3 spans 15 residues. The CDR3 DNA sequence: TGTGCCAGCAGTTGGGACAGGGGGCGCGGGGAGACCCAGTACTTC. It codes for CASSWDRGRGETQYF.

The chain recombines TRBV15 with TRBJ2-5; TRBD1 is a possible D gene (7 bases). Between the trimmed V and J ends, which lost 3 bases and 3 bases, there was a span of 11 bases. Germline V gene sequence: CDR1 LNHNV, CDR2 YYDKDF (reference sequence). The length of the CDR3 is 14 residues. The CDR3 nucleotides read TGTGCCACCAGCAGTGGAGGGACAGAAGAGACCCAGTACTTC. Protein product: CATSSGGTEETQYF.

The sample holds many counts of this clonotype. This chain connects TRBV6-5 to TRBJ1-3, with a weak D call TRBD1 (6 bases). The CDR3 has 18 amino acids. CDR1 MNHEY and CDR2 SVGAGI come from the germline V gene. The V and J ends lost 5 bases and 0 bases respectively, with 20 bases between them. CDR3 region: CASSPGGLGLDSGNTIYF. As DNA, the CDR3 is TGTGCCAGCAGTCCGGGGGGGCTGGGTTTAGACTCTGGAAACACCATATATTTT.

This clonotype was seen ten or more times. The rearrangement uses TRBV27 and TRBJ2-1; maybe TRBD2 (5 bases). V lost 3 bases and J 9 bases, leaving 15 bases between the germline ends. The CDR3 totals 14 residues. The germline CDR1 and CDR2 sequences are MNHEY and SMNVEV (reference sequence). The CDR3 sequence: CASSFVSGVSEQFF. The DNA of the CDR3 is TGTGCCAGCAGTTTTGTGAGCGGTGTGAGTGAGCAGTTCTTC.

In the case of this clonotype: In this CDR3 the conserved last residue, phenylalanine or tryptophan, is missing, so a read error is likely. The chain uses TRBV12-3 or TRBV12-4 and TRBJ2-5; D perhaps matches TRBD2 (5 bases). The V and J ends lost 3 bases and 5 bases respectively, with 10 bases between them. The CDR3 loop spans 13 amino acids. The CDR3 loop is CASSFGVAETQYL. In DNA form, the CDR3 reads TGTGCCAGCAGTTTCGGGGTTGCGGAGACCCAGTACCTC.

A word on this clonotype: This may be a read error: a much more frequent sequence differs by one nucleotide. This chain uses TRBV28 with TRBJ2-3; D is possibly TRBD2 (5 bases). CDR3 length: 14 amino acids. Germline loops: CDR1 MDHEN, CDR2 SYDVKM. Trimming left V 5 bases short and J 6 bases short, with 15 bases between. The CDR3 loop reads CASSLPTGGDTQYF. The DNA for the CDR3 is TGTGCCAGCAGTCTTCCTACCGGCGGGGATACGCAGTATTTT.

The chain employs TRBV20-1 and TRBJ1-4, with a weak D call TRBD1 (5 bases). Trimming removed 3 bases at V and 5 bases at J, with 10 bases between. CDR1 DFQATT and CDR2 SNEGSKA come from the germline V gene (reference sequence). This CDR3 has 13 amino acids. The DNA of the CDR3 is TGCAGTGCTAGGCGAGGGGTAAATGAAAAACTGTTTTTT. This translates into CSARRGVNEKLFF.

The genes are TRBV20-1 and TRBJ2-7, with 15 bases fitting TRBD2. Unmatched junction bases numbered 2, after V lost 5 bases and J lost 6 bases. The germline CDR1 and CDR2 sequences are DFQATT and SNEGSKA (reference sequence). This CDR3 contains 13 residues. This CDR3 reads CSARTSGRAEQYF. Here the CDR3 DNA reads TGCAGTGCTCGGACTAGCGGGAGGGCCGAGCAGTACTTC.